This record covers a single T cell receptor beta chain. The antigen is not known. The sample is drawn from a study of post-analysis software for immune sequencing data. Study overall: Disease trajectories encompassed relapsing-remitting, secondary progressive and progressive-relapsing multiple sclerosis.

The germline gives CDR1 SGDLS, CDR2 YYNGEE. Trimming removed 3 bases at V and 1 base at J, with 11 bases between. The CDR3 length is 15 residues. Prepared TCR beta cDNA libraries contained unique molecular identifiers. TCRdb re-derived calls from the PCR reads in MiXCR, one entry per CDR3 protein. The sample includes some 700,000 distinct CDR3 sequences, approximately 59% of them seen just once. Findings of the study overall: Higher frequency in patients than in controls was seen for roughly five TRBV segments, with TRBV5-6, TRBV5-1 and TRBV20-1 among them. By F measure, strong co-clustering occurred among samples prepared in the same batch.

The sample consisted of blood. The receptor was derived from a girl aged 2 to 10 with multiple sclerosis. The chain carries TRBV9 and TRBJ2-1; maybe TRBD1 (5 bases). The CDR3 protein is CASSANRNSYNEQFF. For the CDR3, the DNA is TGTGCCAGCAGCGCAAACAGGAATTCCTACAATGAGCAGTTCTTC. Full variable domain (remainder filled in from reference TRBV9 and TRBJ2-1): DSGVTQTPKHLITATGQRVTLRCSPRSGDLSVYWYQQSLDQGLQFLIQYYNGEERAKGNILERFSAQQFPDLHSELNLSSLELGDSALYFCASSANRNSYNEQFFGPGTRLTVL.